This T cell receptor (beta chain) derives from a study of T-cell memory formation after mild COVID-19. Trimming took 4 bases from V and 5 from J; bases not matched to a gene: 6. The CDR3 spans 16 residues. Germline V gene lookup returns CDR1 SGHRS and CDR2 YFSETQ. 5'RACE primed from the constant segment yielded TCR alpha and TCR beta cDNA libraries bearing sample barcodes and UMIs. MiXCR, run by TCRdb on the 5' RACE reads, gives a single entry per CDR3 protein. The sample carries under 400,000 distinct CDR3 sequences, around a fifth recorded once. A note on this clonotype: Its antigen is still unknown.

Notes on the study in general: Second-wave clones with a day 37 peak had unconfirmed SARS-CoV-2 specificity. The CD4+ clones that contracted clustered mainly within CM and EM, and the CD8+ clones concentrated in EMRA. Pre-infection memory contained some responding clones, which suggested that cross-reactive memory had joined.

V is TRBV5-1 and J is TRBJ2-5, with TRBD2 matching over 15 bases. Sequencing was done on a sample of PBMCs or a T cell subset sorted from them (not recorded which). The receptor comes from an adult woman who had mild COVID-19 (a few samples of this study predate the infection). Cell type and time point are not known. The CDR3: CASSAGTSGGHETQYF. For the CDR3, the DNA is TGCGCCAGCAGCGCCGGGACTAGCGGGGGGCACGAGACCCAGTACTTC.